Here is one TCR beta chain with its context. This clonotype was recorded many times. Its antigen specificity is not known. No base quality values were provided; no much bigger clone lies one nucleotide off. The library was obtained by 5' RACE. TCRdb records NextSeq 500 as the sequencer. In the TCR library protocol, a unique molecular identifier was attached to each TCR cDNA molecule so that PCR and sequencing errors could be corrected. As for how the authors treated the data: TCR identification, UMI-based error correction and CDR3 extraction were all carried out with Decombinator tools. Expanded TCRs were defined as those above a frequency of 2 per 1,000, corresponding to the top 1% of the tumor frequency distribution. Renyi diversity was computed with the R vegan package after each repertoire had been subsampled 100 times to 5,000 TCRs. To build CDR3 similarity networks, amino acid triplet string-kernel similarity was used, and CDR3s were connected when their pairwise similarity was above 0.82. TCRdb reran the public reads through fastp at Q25 and MiXCR, keeping productive beta chains. Merged by CDR3 protein, the rows form single entries marked with the most common genes and DNA. TCRdb's processing, not the authors', yielded these V and J calls. Here the sample has more than 8,000 distinct CDR3 sequences; 4.5% to 6% occur a single time. The top ten clones comprise over 25% of the sample.

Reading from cysteine to phenylalanine, the CDR3 counts 14 amino acids. The only DNA kept is the CDR3, 42 bases in frame from the first base. Via the germline V gene (reference sequence), CDR1 is GTSNPN and CDR2 SVGIG. V and J lose 2 bases and 0 bases, and a span of 10 bases separates them. This entry comes from a study of spatial heterogeneity in lung cancer (dated by TCRdb to 2018 to 2020). Study-level background: Beta-chain transcripts were consistently detected in greater numbers than alpha-chain transcripts, which likely reflects a higher abundance of beta-chain transcripts. Both alpha and beta chains were TCR-sequenced in 210 or so tumor regions, under 85 matched nontumor lung samples and 55 to 60 PBMC samples obtained at surgery. In the raw uncorrected reads, each unique combination of TCR and UMI appeared more than ten times on average. The study quantitatively compared TCR alpha and beta repertoires across multiple tumor regions, matched nontumor lung and blood in non-small cell lung cancer. Nonsynonymous mutation counts, determined by whole-exome sequencing of tumor tissue, were related to TCR repertoire features. Results the study describes overall, beyond this receptor: Ubiquitous expanded tumor TCRs were detected in blood more often at tumor resection than at routine follow-up. Confirming at a functional level the hypothesis that regional TCRs recognize regional mutations was considered to require additional single-cell paired TCR alpha and beta sequencing.

The time point label on this specimen signifies: sample taken at primary tumor resection. Whole RNA extracted from tumor and nontumor lung tissue, or from cryopreserved PBMC samples, was used for TCR sequencing without cell sorting. The donors were some 72 patients from the lung TRACERx cohort who had early-stage, untreated non-small cell lung cancer. Patients were selected for TCR sequencing only if sufficient RNA was available from at least two tumor regions. The chain couples TRBV30 to TRBJ1-1, with the identity of the D gene unclear. The sample was PBMCs, taken at surgery. This clonotype was sampled from a male donor with early-stage non-small cell lung cancer. The DNA sequence is TGTGCCTGGAGTTCGGGTCCTATGAACACTGAAGCTTTCTTT. Translated, it reads CAWSSGPMNTEAFF. The reference TRBV30 and TRBJ1-1 proteins fill in what lies around the CDR3, so the full variable domain reads SQTIHQWPATLVQPVGSPLSLECTVEGTSNPNLYWYRQAAGRGLQLLFYSVGIGQISSEVPQNLSASRPQDRQFILSSKKLLLSDSGFYLCAWSSGPMNTEAFFGQGTRLTVV.